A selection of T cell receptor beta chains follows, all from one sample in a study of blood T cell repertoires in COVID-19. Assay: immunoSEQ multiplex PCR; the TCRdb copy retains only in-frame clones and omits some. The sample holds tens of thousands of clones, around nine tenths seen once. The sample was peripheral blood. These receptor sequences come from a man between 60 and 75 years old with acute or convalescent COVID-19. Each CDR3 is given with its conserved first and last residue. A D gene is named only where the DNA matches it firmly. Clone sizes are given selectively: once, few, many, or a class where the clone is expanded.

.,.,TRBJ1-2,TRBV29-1,TGCAGCGTTGGTTTACGAGGGAACTATGGCTACACCTTC,CSVGLRGNYGYTF
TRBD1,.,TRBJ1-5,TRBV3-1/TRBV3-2,TGTGCCAGCAGCCCGGGACAGGGGGGTCGTCAGCCCCAGCATTTT,CASSPGQGGRQPQHF
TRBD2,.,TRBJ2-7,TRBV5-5,TGTGCCAGCAGCTGGCCGCTACGTACTAGCGGGACCGGGGACGAGCAGTACTTC,CASSWPLRTSGTGDEQYF
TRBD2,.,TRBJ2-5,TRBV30,TGTGCCTGGAGTCCCGGGACTAGGGGAGAGACCCAGTACTTC,CAWSPGTRGETQYF
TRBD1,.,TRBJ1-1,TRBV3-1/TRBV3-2,TGTGCCAGAGCTGACAGGGATCAGGACACTGAAGCTTTCTTT,CARADRDQDTEAFF
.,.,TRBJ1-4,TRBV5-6,TGTGCCAGCAGCTTCCAGGCTAATGAAAAACTGTTTTTT,CASSFQANEKLFF
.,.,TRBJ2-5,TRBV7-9,TGTGCCAGCAGCCTGCACTCAGGGACCCAGTACTTC,CASSLHSGTQYF
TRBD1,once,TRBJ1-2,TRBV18,TGTGCCAGCTCACCACCGGGACAGGTTCTGGGTGGCTACACCTTC,CASSPPGQVLGGYTF
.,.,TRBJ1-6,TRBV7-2,TGTGCCAGCAGCTTATTACCTAGTGATAATTCACCCCTCCACTTT,CASSLLPSDNSPLHF
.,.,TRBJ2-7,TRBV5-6,TGTGCCAGCAGCGGGCAGGGGTTGTACGAGCAGTACTTC,CASSGQGLYEQYF
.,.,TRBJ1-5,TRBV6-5,TGTGCCAGCAGTTGGGAGGGCAGGGCGCCCCAGCATTTT,CASSWEGRAPQHF
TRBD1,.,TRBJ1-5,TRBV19,TGTGCCAGTACCGGACAGGGAGAACAGCCCCAGCATTTT,CASTGQGEQPQHF
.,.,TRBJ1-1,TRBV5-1,TGCGCCAGCAGCGGAAATGTCAGGGTCACTGAAGCTTTCTTT,CASSGNVRVTEAFF
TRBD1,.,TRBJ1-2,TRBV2,TGTGCCAGCAGGGTGGACAGGACATTAAACTATGGCTACACCTTC,CASRVDRTLNYGYTF
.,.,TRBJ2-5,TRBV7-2,TGTGCCAGCAGTGCGTTGTTGGACTTACAAGAGACCCAGTACTTC,CASSALLDLQETQYF
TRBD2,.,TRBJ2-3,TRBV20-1,TGCAGTGCTAGTAGTCTAGCGGGGAGCACAGATACGCAGTATTTT,CSASSLAGSTDTQYF
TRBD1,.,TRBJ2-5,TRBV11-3,TGTGCCAGCAGCTTAGTTTTCCGGACAGGGAGGTCGGAGACCCAGTACTTC,CASSLVFRTGRSETQYF
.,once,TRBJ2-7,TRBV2,TGTGCCAGCAGGAGGATGGAACTCGAGCAGTACTTC,CASRRMELEQYF
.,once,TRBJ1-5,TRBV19,TGTGCCAGTAGTATCCTCCCGCAGGGAAGGGGCAATCAGCCCCAGCATTTT,CASSILPQGRGNQPQHF
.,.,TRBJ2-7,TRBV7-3,TGTGCCAGCAGCCCAACAGGGGGAGGGGGCGAGCAGTACTTC,CASSPTGGGGEQYF
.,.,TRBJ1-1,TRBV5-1,TGCGCCAGCAGCTTGGAACAGAGCATGAACACTGAAGCTTTCTTT,CASSLEQSMNTEAFF
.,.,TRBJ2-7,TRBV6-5,TGTGCCAGCAGTTATAGACAGGTTCCCTACGAGCAGTACTTC,CASSYRQVPYEQYF
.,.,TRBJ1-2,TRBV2,TGTGCCAGCTCCCCCCGCCGGGGGGCCCATGGCTACACCTTC,CASSPRRGAHGYTF
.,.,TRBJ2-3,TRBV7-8,TGTGCCAGCAGCTTAAAGACATGGGAGAAAGATACGCAGTATTTT,CASSLKTWEKDTQYF
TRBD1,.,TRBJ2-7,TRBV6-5,TGTGCCAGCATGCGCATGGGACAGGGGTCCTACGAGCAGTACTTC,CASMRMGQGSYEQYF
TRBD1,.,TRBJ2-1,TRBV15,TGTGCCACCAGCAGATGGCAGGGGGCCATGGACAATGAGCAGTTCTTC,CATSRWQGAMDNEQFF
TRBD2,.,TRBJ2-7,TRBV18,TGTGCCAGCTCACCACCACCGTCAATGTCGTCGGGGAGGGCCCAGTACGAGCAGTACTTC,CASSPPPSMSSGRAQYEQYF
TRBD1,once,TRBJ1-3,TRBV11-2,TGTGCCAGCAGCTCCGGGACAGGGAGCTCTGGAAACACCATATATTTT,CASSSGTGSSGNTIYF
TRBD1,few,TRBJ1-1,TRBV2,TGTGCCAGCAGGGCGCCGACAGGGCCGAACACTGAAGCTTTCTTT,CASRAPTGPNTEAFF
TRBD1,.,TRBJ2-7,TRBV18,TGTGCCAGCTCACCGACCGGGACAGGGGTCGCCTACGAGCAGTACTTC,CASSPTGTGVAYEQYF
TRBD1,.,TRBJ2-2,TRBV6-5,TGTGCCAGCAGTCGACAGGACAGGGTAACCGGGGAGCTGTTTTTT,CASSRQDRVTGELFF
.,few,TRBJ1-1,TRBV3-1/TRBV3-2,TGTGCCAGCAGGAGGGGGACCAACACTGAAGCTTTCTTT,CASRRGTNTEAFF
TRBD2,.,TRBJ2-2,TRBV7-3,TGTGCCAGCAGTTCAGCGGGAGAAGGGGCCGGGGAGCTGTTTTTT,CASSSAGEGAGELFF
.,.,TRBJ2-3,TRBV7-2,TGTGCCAGCAGCCTGGTGGCCCCGGGAGATACGCAGTATTTT,CASSLVAPGDTQYF
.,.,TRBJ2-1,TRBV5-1,TGCGCCAGCAGCTTGGAATTCGGGGTGGATGAGCAGTTCTTC,CASSLEFGVDEQFF
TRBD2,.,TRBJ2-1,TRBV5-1,TGCGCCAGCAGCTGGACTAGGAGGGCCTACAATGAGCAGTTCTTC,CASSWTRRAYNEQFF
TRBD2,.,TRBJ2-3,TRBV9,TGTGCCAGCAGCGTAGATCCCCTAGCGGGGGTGTTGAATACGCAGTATTTT,CASSVDPLAGVLNTQYF
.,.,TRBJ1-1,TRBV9,TGTGCCAGCAGCCCCCATTTAGTAAACACTGAAGCTTTCTTT,CASSPHLVNTEAFF
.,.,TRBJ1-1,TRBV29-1,TGCAGCGTTGGGCAGGGCAAAGGCACTGAAGCTTTCTTT,CSVGQGKGTEAFF
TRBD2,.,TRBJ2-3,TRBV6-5,TGTGCCAGCAGTTACACCCCGGGAGGGCCCACAGATACGCAGTATTTT,CASSYTPGGPTDTQYF
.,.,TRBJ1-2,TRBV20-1,TGCAGTGCTAGTAGCCGGGACTTTGACCTGGGAGGCTATGGCTACACCTTC,CSASSRDFDLGGYGYTF
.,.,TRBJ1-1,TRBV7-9,TGTGCCAGCAGCTCCACAAGGACACCTATGAACACTGAAGCTTTCTTT,CASSSTRTPMNTEAFF